Following are 11 T cell receptor beta chains from one sample sequenced in a study of human T cells and chemical hapten exposure. TCRdb reprocessed the RACE reads with MiXCR, giving one entry per CDR3 protein. The table lists tens of thousands of distinct CDR3 sequences, 9.5% to 15% of them singletons. Time point specified: patch test 3, about 24 weeks after DPC sensitization. Treatment here: therapeutic diphenylcyclopropenone sensitization with weekly scalp DPC. Sample: whole blood, taken in connection with sensitization to the hapten diphenylcyclopropenone (DPC). The receptors were gathered from a man aged 25 to 40 with alopecia areata. Some clones in this sample may be carry-over from other donors' samples.

V and J are TRBV20-1 and TRBJ1-2; possibly TRBD1 for D (6 bases). The germline V gene encodes CDR1 DFQATT and CDR2 SNEGSKA (reference sequence). The CDR3 loop spans 12 amino acids. The CDR3: CSPRDTVYGYTF. The CDR3 coding sequence is TGCAGCCCTAGGGACACTGTGTATGGCTACACCTTC.

The table lists this clonotype with many counts. The rearrangement links TRBV20-1 to TRBJ2-7; D possibly corresponds to TRBD1 (5 bases). There are 13 residues in the CDR3. CDR1 and CDR2 from the germline V gene are DFQATT and SNEGSKA (reference sequence). Trimming cost V 5 bases and J 0 bases, with 11 bases left between them. As DNA, the CDR3 is TGCAGTGCTCCGGACACAAGCTCCTACGAGCAGTACTTC. Its translation is CSAPDTSSYEQYF.

J is TRBJ2-7 and V is TRBV6-8; D not certain. The CDR3 extends over 14 amino acids. Germline CDR1 is MNHGY and CDR2 is SAAAGT. The germline V and J ends were trimmed by 7 bases and 0 bases, with 13 bases remaining between them. This CDR3 reads CASTTHRSSYEQYF. CDR3 bases: TGTGCCAGCACCACACACAGAAGCTCCTACGAGCAGTACTTC.

This clonotype was found many times. The chain joins TRBV2 to TRBJ1-2, with unresolved D. From germline, CDR1 is SNHLY and CDR2 FYNNEI. V dropped 7 bases and J dropped 4 bases, with 7 bases sitting between them. This CDR3 is 11 amino acids long. CDR3 bases: TGTGCCAGCACGTGGATCTATGGCTACACCTTC. Translated: CASTWIYGYTF.

This clonotype was observed a handful of times. The gene calls are TRBV7-9 and TRBJ2-7, with a tentative D call TRBD1 (6 bases). The CDR3 spans 17 residues. CDR1 and CDR2 from the germline V gene are SEHNR and FQNEAQ (reference sequence). V lost 5 bases and J lost 2, with 22 bases in between. CDR3 nucleotides: TGTGCCAGCAGCCCCCTCGAGGGCCAGGGGCCCACCTACGAGCAGTACTTC. Encoded protein: CASSPLEGQGPTYEQYF.

This clonotype was seen many times. V gene TRBV18 combines with J gene TRBJ1-2, with no clear D. CDR3 length: 14 amino acids. V lost 6 bases and J 0 bases, leaving 11 bases between the germline ends. CDR1 is KGHSH, CDR2 LQKENI, per germline. The chain's CDR3 is CASSEGAANYGYTF. The CDR3 DNA sequence: TGTGCCAGCTCGGAGGGAGCTGCTAACTATGGCTACACCTTC.

This clonotype has a handful of counts. The chain is built from TRBV7-6 and TRBJ2-5, with D perhaps matching TRBD1 (5 bases). Trimming removed 5 bases from V and 2 bases from J, with 15 bases in between. In germline, CDR1 is SGHVS, CDR2 FNYEAQ. This CDR3 has 15 amino acids. CDR3 loop: CASSVAQGRQETQYF. The CDR3 DNA is TGTGCCAGCAGCGTCGCCCAGGGTAGGCAAGAGACCCAGTACTTC.

The chain links TRBV7-7 to TRBJ2-2; 10 bases match TRBD1. The CDR3 contains 16 residues. CDR1 SSHAT and CDR2 FNYEAQ come from the germline V gene (reference sequence). V lost 2 bases to trimming and J lost 4 bases; unmatched junction nucleotides: 4. The CDR3 region is CASSLRDRGVTGELFF. In DNA form, the CDR3 reads TGTGCCAGCAGCTTAAGGGACAGGGGAGTCACCGGGGAGCTGTTTTTT.

This clonotype occurred many times. The CDR3: CSVERGMETQYF. For the CDR3, the DNA is TGCAGCGTTGAGAGGGGTATGGAGACCCAGTACTTC. The rearrangement joins TRBV29-1 to TRBJ2-5, with D perhaps given as TRBD1 or TRBD2 (5 bases each). Trimming pared 3 bases from V and 5 bases from J, leaving 10 bases between. The length of the CDR3 is 12 residues. CDR1 and CDR2 (germline): SQVTM, ANQGSEA.

The chain employs TRBV11-1 and TRBJ1-1; D is ambiguous. Germline values: CDR1 SGHAT, CDR2 FQDESV (reference sequence). This CDR3 is built from 15 residues. Trimming removed 2 bases from V and 4 bases from J, with 14 bases in between. The CDR3 sequence: CASSLQAVIVTEAFF. As DNA, the CDR3 is TGTGCCAGCAGCTTACAAGCAGTGATCGTCACTGAAGCTTTCTTT.

This clonotype came up many times. The J gene is TRBJ1-5, the V gene TRBV7-6; TRBD1 aligns across 7 bases. Losses at the gene ends were 1 base for V and 6 bases for J; bases not matched to a gene: 9. The CDR3 is 16 residues long. Germline V gives CDR1 SGHVS, CDR2 FNYEAQ. CDR3 in DNA: TGTGCCAGCAGCTTAGAGTCCCCAGGGGGAGGTCAGCCCCAGCATTTT. This translates into CASSLESPGGGQPQHF.